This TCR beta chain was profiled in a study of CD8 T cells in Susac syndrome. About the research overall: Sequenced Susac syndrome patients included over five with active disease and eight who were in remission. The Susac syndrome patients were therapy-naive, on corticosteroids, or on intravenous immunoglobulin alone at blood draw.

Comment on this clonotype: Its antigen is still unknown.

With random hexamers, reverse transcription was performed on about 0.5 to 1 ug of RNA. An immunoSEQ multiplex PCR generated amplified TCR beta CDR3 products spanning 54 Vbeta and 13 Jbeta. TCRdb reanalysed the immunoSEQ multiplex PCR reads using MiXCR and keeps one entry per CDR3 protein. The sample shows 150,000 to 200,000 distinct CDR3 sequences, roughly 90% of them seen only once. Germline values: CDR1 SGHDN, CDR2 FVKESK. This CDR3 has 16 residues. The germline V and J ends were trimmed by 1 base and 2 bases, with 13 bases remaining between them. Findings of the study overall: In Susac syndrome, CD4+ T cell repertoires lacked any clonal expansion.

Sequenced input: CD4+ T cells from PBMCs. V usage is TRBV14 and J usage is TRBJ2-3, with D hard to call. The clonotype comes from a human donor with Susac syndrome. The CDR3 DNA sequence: TGTGCCAGCAGCCAAGTCGAAGGGTGGGACACAGATACGCAGTATTTT. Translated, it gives CASSQVEGWDTDTQYF.